This T cell receptor beta chain was documented in a study of blood T cell repertoires in COVID-19. The CDR3 consists of 12 residues. V lost 10 bases to trimming and J lost 4 bases, with 13 bases between them. Per germline, CDR1 MNHEY and CDR2 SVGAGI. Only in-frame clones appear in the TCRdb table, and some are missing; sequencing was by immunoSEQ multiplex PCR. The table shows about 320,000 clones, with 85% occurring only once. Within 2 weeks before study entry, exposed participants met a COVID-19 case. This chain connects TRBV6-5 to TRBJ1-2, with a weak D call TRBD1 (6 bases). This TCR was recovered from a woman aged 25 to 39 who had been exposed to COVID-19. Sequencing input: PBMCs or T cells enriched from blood (not recorded which). The CDR3 reads CATWTVPYGYTF. The CDR3 region has the DNA TGTGCCACCTGGACAGTGCCCTATGGCTACACCTTC.